What follows are 16 T cell receptor beta chains derived from one specimen sequenced in a study of cytomegalovirus exposure and HLA in healthy donors. Here immunoSEQ multiplex PCR was the method, and the copy in TCRdb shows in-frame clones only, minus some. This sample has 55,000 to 80,000 clones, with approximately 95% found just once. Material for sequencing was PBMCs. The receptors come from a woman younger than 30 in good health and CMV-seropositive.

The J gene is TRBJ1-6, the V gene TRBV18; TRBD1 agrees at 7 bases. The CDR3 spans 18 residues. With V trimmed by 2 bases and J by 9 bases, 16 bases remained unmatched. Germline CDR1 reads KGHSH; CDR2 reads LQKENI. The CDR3 here is CASSPIATQTGFGSPLHF. As DNA, the CDR3 is TGTGCCAGCTCACCAATCGCAACTCAGACAGGGTTCGGTTCACCCCTCCACTTT.

The genes are TRBV7-3 and TRBJ2-2; the D gene is possibly TRBD1 (5 bases). This CDR3 has 16 residues. V was pared by 1 base and J by 2 bases, with 11 bases between. Germline CDR1 reads SGHTA; CDR2 reads FQGTGA. The CDR3 DNA reads as TGTGCCAGCAGCTTAAACAGGCCCTCTAACACCGGGGAGCTGTTTTTT. Translation: CASSLNRPSNTGELFF.

The gene calls are TRBV27 and TRBJ1-2; TRBD1 matches at 9 bases. The V and J ends lost 2 bases and 4 bases, in that order; junction bases with no gene match: 11. Germline V gene sequence: CDR1 MNHEY, CDR2 SMNVEV (reference sequence). The CDR3 is 17 residues long. In nucleotides, the CDR3 is TGTGCCAGCAGTTTAAGCGTTCGGGACAGGGTCGGCTATGGCTACACCTTC. This sequence encodes CASSLSVRDRVGYGYTF.

The chain couples TRBV2 to TRBJ1-4; D ambiguous. The CDR3 sequence is 12 residues long. Germline V gene sequence: CDR1 SNHLY, CDR2 FYNNEI. The germline V and J ends were trimmed by 7 bases and 8 bases, with 11 bases remaining between them. The CDR3 DNA reads TGTGCCAGCAAGCAAGCGGGGGAAAAACTGTTTTTT. Translating gives CASKQAGEKLFF.

The chain combines TRBV19 with TRBJ1-3; D is perhaps TRBD1 (6 bases). The V end was cut by 9 bases, the J end by 11 bases, with 20 bases between. The CDR3 totals 13 residues. CDR1 and CDR2 from the germline V gene are LNHDA and SQIVND (reference sequence). The CDR3 sequence: CASYSGAGRAIYF. The CDR3 DNA sequence: TGTGCCAGCTACTCAGGGGCCGGACGGGCCATATATTTT. Drawing the rest from reference TRBV19 and TRBJ1-3, the complete variable domain is DGGITQSPKYLFRKEGQNVTLSCEQNLNHDAMYWYRQDPGQGLRLIYYSQIVNDFQKGDIAEGYSVSREKKESFPLTVTSAQKNPTAFYLCASYSGAGRAIYFGEGSWLTVV.

The chain has TRBV6-6 and TRBJ1-1; D remains ambiguous. Per germline, CDR1 MNHNY and CDR2 SVGAGI (reference sequence). This CDR3 region has 13 residues. The V end was cut by 2 bases, the J end by 10 bases, with 14 bases between. CDR3 bases: TGTGCCAGCAGTTACAGTTTGGAGGTTGGAGCTTTCTTT. As protein: CASSYSLEVGAFF.

The chain joins TRBV9 to TRBJ1-5; the match to TRBD1 covers 12 bases. The V gene end was trimmed by 7 bases and the J gene end by 6 bases; junction bases not matched to a gene: 8. The germline V gene has CDR1 SGDLS and CDR2 YYNGEE. CDR3 length equals 15 residues. The CDR3 DNA follows: TGTGCCAGCCAAGGGACAGGGGGCGAGGGTCAGCCCCAGCATTTT. This gives the protein CASQGTGGEGQPQHF.

The J gene is TRBJ1-4, the V gene TRBV5-1, with 9 bases identical to TRBD1. CDR3 size: 16 residues. Trimming took 4 bases from V and 7 from J; bases not matched to a gene: 11. Germline lookup yields CDR1 SGHRS and CDR2 YFSETQ. CDR3 protein: CASSPGQGGRLEKLFF. CDR3 sequence (DNA): TGCGCCAGCAGCCCGGGACAGGGCGGAAGACTTGAAAAACTGTTTTTT.

The chain employs TRBV19 and TRBJ1-1; a weak D match, TRBD1 (5 bases). CDR3 size: 16 residues. Trimming removed 6 bases at V and 1 base at J, with 18 bases between. Germline loops: CDR1 LNHDA, CDR2 SQIVND (reference sequence). The CDR3: CASRDSSLGGNTEAFF. CDR3 DNA sequence: TGTGCCAGTAGAGACAGTTCGCTAGGTGGGAACACTGAAGCTTTCTTT.

The chain carries TRBV4-3 and TRBJ2-7, with 7 bases fitting TRBD2. The CDR3 length is 12 residues. V was pared by 3 bases and J by 6 bases, with 2 bases of the junction left unmatched. Germline assignment: CDR1 LGHNA and CDR2 YSLEER. CDR3 coding DNA: TGCGCCAGCAGCCACACGGGGGGCGAGCAGTACTTC. Amino acid sequence: CASSHTGGEQYF.

This clone was counted only a few times. This chain joins TRBV6-1 and TRBJ2-1, with a tentative D call TRBD2 (7 bases). Trimming took 5 bases from V and 6 from J, leaving 17 bases between them. Germline assignment: CDR1 MNHNS and CDR2 SASEGT. This CDR3 comprises 15 residues. The CDR3 DNA sequence: TGTGCCAGCAGTCTAGGACTAGAAGGGGGCAATGAGCAGTTCTTC. Amino acid sequence: CASSLGLEGGNEQFF.

V and J are TRBV6-5 and TRBJ2-2; 7 bases map to TRBD1. CDR1 MNHEY and CDR2 SVGAGI come from the germline V gene. The ends lost 8 bases at V and 3 bases at J; junction bases unmatched: 9. The CDR3 runs 15 residues. The chain's CDR3 is CASGQGGADTGELFF. CDR3 sequence (DNA): TGTGCCAGCGGCCAAGGGGGCGCGGACACCGGGGAGCTGTTTTTT.

The J gene is TRBJ2-1, the V gene TRBV29-1; D gene ambiguous. Germline lookup yields CDR1 SQVTM and CDR2 ANQGSEA. The V and J ends lost 5 bases and 6 bases respectively, with 8 bases between them. The CDR3 consists of 11 residues. CDR3 amino acids: CSVTTVNEQFF. In DNA, the CDR3 is TGCAGCGTTACTACCGTCAATGAGCAGTTCTTC.

CDR3 nucleotides: TGTGCCAGCAGTTTCGGACAGGGCAACACCGGGGAGCTGTTTTTT. Protein product: CASSFGQGNTGELFF. The rearrangement uses TRBV6-1 and TRBJ2-2; 8 positions match TRBD1. V was pared by 5 bases and J by 2 bases, with 4 bases of the junction left unmatched. The CDR3 has 15 amino acids. Germline V lookup: CDR1 MNHNS, CDR2 SASEGT.

The rearrangement links TRBV7-2 to TRBJ1-1, with TRBD1 matching 7 bases. Germline CDR1 reads SGHTA; CDR2 reads FQGNSA. CDR3 size: 13 residues. The V and J ends lost 5 bases and 4 bases, in that order; junction bases with no gene match: 4. This chain's CDR3 is CASSRDRSTEAFF. The CDR3 DNA is TGTGCCAGCAGCCGGGACAGAAGCACTGAAGCTTTCTTT.

V is TRBV20-1 and J is TRBJ1-2; D may be TRBD1 (5 bases). There are 11 residues in the CDR3. The V end was cut by 5 bases, the J end by 14 bases, with 18 bases between. Germline V gene data show CDR1 as DFQATT and CDR2 as SNEGSKA (reference sequence). CDR3 DNA: TGCAGTGCTTCCTCTCGGGGGGTAGAAACCTTC. Its protein product is CSASSRGVETF.